This T cell receptor (beta chain) was sequenced during a study of read filtering for tumor transcriptome and immune sequencing. Whole-study context: The cohort had more than 16 men and around 15 women aged about 45 to 80, mean about 70 years. Transcriptome libraries were built from DNase-treated RNA.

Germline lookup yields CDR1 SGHTA and CDR2 FQGNSA. The CDR3 extends over 15 amino acids. V lost 3 bases to trimming and J lost 6 bases, with 16 bases between them. This library used 300 to 450 ng RNA and molecular barcoded adaptors spanning alpha/delta and beta/gamma chains. TCRdb fed the reads into MiXCR, producing one record per CDR3 protein. The sample has tens of thousands of distinct CDR3 sequences, roughly 19% seen once. Ten or more counts support this clonotype. The clonotype comes from a donor over 35 with multiple myeloma. The sample comprised a population of CD138-negative cells sorted from bone marrow. The J gene is TRBJ2-3, the V gene TRBV7-2, with D perhaps TRBD2 (6 bases). DNA for the CDR3: TGTGCCAGCAGCTTCCTACCGGGAGCAGTTGATACGCAGTATTTT. Its translation is CASSFLPGAVDTQYF.